This TCR beta chain was sequenced during a study of OX40 agonist ivuxolimab in advanced cancers. The protocol was immunoSEQ multiplex PCR, while the TCRdb copy is restricted to in-frame clones and leaves out a portion. The sample yields 80,000 to 95,000 clones, about 92% seen once. The CDR3 extends over 12 amino acids. Between the trimmed V and J ends, which lost 3 bases and 4 bases, there was a span of 9 bases. In germline, CDR1 is GTSNPN, CDR2 SVGIG (reference sequence). The TCR sequence derives from an adult with an advanced solid tumor such as melanoma, head and neck, liver or kidney cancer. V and J are TRBV30 and TRBJ1-1, with D perhaps matching TRBD1 (6 bases). Material: CD4+ or CD8+ T cells sorted from blood, obtained in a trial of the OX40 agonist ivuxolimab. The CDR3 loop reads CAWSTGTTEAFF. In nucleotides, the CDR3 is TGTGCCTGGAGCACAGGGACCACTGAAGCTTTCTTT.